Each of the 14 T cell receptor beta chains below was sequenced from the same sample in a study of hypomethylating agent response in myelodysplastic syndrome. The protocol was immunoSEQ multiplex PCR, while the TCRdb copy is restricted to in-frame clones and leaves out a portion. The sample lists roughly 1,200 clones, roughly 80% occurring once. Sequenced material: bone marrow, taken before or after starting hypomethylating agent treatment for myelodysplastic syndrome (not recorded which). The receptors come from a human donor with myelodysplastic syndrome.

The V call is TRBV5-4, the J call TRBJ2-1; 7 bases agree with TRBD2. V was pared by 2 bases and J by 1 base, with 6 bases of the junction left unmatched. Germline loops: CDR1 SGHNT, CDR2 YYREEE (reference sequence). The CDR3 extends over 16 amino acids. The CDR3 loop reads CASSFARTRSYNEQFF. The CDR3 DNA follows: TGTGCCAGCAGCTTTGCTCGGACTAGGTCCTACAATGAGCAGTTCTTC.

The chain carries TRBV5-6 and TRBJ1-6, with 8 bases matching TRBD1. V was clipped by 2 bases and J by 9 bases; unmatched bases: 4. The V gene's germline CDR1 is SGHDT and CDR2 YYEEEE. The CDR3 runs 14 residues. CDR3 sequence: CASSLWTGISPLHF. In nucleotides, the CDR3 is TGTGCCAGCAGCTTATGGACAGGGATTTCACCCCTCCACTTT.

This clone has more than one count but fewer than ten. The chain joins TRBV27 to TRBJ2-7, with D maybe TRBD2 (6 bases). Germline V gene sequence: CDR1 MNHEY, CDR2 SMNVEV (reference sequence). V gave up 6 bases and J gave up 1 base, with 13 bases separating them. The CDR3 runs 14 residues. The CDR3 DNA reads as TGTGCCAGCAGACCGGGAGATTTGTCCTACGAGCAGTACTTC. This translates into CASRPGDLSYEQYF.

This clone is a singleton in its sample. The genes are TRBV4-2 and TRBJ2-3, with 8 bases fitting TRBD1. V was clipped by 5 bases and J by 3 bases; unmatched bases: 10. The CDR3 spans 16 residues. CDR1 is LGHNA, CDR2 YNFKEQ, per germline. CDR3 DNA sequence: TGTGCCAGCAGCTATGAGACAGGGGATGAGACAGATACGCAGTATTTT. It translates to CASSYETGDETDTQYF.

Concerning this clone: Other DNA sequences of this sample code for an identical CDR3. V usage is TRBV10-2 and J usage is TRBJ1-4, with TRBD1 matching over 7 bases. Germline V lookup: CDR1 WSHSY, CDR2 SAAADI. V was clipped by 6 bases and J by 3 bases; unmatched bases: 4. This CDR3 is 14 amino acids long. The CDR3 DNA reads as TGCGCCAGCAGATGGGGACAGTCTAATGAAAAACTGTTTTTT. Its translation: CASRWGQSNEKLFF.

The chain couples TRBV5-1 to TRBJ1-2; no reliable D call. Germline CDR1 SGHRS, CDR2 YFSETQ. This CDR3 is built from 15 residues. V lost 0 bases, J lost 4 bases, and 13 bases lay in between. The CDR3 region is CASSLGTAGGYGYTF. CDR3 in DNA: TGCGCCAGCAGCTTGGGGACCGCCGGAGGCTATGGCTACACCTTC. Looking up the rest from reference TRBV5-1 and TRBJ1-2 gives the full variable domain: KAGVTQTPRYLIKTRGQQVTLSCSPISGHRSVSWYQQTPGQGLQFLFEYFSETQRNKGNFPGRFSGRQFSNSRSEMNVSTLELGDSALYLCASSLGTAGGYGYTFGSGTRLTVV.

The rearrangement uses TRBV10-3 and TRBJ1-2, with D possibly TRBD1 on 5 matching bases. The length of the CDR3 is 13 residues. The germline CDR1 and CDR2 sequences are ENHRY and SYGVKD. Trimming took 2 bases from V and 4 from J, leaving 8 bases between them. Written as DNA, the CDR3 is TGTGCCATCAGTGAGCCGGGGCGCTATGGCTACACCTTC. Its protein is CAISEPGRYGYTF.

A single count supports this clone. The rearrangement links TRBV28 to TRBJ1-5; 8 bases agree with TRBD1. CDR1 MDHEN and CDR2 SYDVKM come from the germline V gene. J lost 2 bases, V lost 5 bases, and 5 bases had no gene match. The CDR3 extends over 15 amino acids. The CDR3 sequence: CASSDTGGGNQPQHF. CDR3 bases: TGTGCCAGCAGTGATACAGGGGGGGGCAATCAGCCCCAGCATTTT.

This clone was recorded only once. The chain is built from TRBV4-3 and TRBJ1-2, with D perhaps TRBD1 (5 bases). The CDR3 totals 17 residues. V was cut by 0 bases and J by 5 bases, with 19 bases left in between. The germline CDR1 and CDR2 sequences are LGHNA and YSLEER. The CDR3 coding sequence is TGCGCCAGCAGCCAAGACCATTACGACAGATACTATTATGGCTACACCTTC. Encoded protein: CASSQDHYDRYYYGYTF.

The rearrangement links TRBV4-1 to TRBJ1-4; D call uncertain. The germline V gene has CDR1 MGHRA and CDR2 YSYEKL. The CDR3 is 13 amino acids. V was cut by 6 bases and J by 3 bases, with 8 bases left in between. DNA of the CDR3: TGCGCCAGCAGGGACTTCGCTAATGAAAAACTGTTTTTT. Translation gives CASRDFANEKLFF.

The chain employs TRBV6-1 and TRBJ2-1; 7 bases are shared with TRBD2. The J segment lost 3 bases and the V segment lost 4 bases, leaving 3 bases of the junction unmatched. CDR1 is MNHNS, CDR2 SASEGT, per germline. This CDR3 is built from 14 residues. The CDR3 nucleotides are TGTGCCAGCAGTGCGAGGGAGGGCTACAATGAGCAGTTCTTC. This translates into CASSAREGYNEQFF.

This rearrangement joins TRBV5-1 to TRBJ2-7; 7 bases match TRBD1. The CDR3 runs to 14 residues. V shed 5 bases, J shed 2 bases, and the junction held 7 bases outside the gene matches. Germline V gene lookup returns CDR1 SGHRS and CDR2 YFSETQ. CDR3: CASREGGTAYEQYF. The CDR3, as DNA: TGCGCCAGCAGGGAAGGTGGGACAGCCTACGAGCAGTACTTC.

The V and J genes are TRBV7-8 and TRBJ1-1, with D perhaps TRBD1 (6 bases). This CDR3 comprises 16 residues. Germline assignment: CDR1 SGHVS and CDR2 FQNEAQ. With 5 bases removed from V and 3 bases from J, the gap between germline ends came to 19 bases. The CDR3 region has the DNA TGTGCCAGCAGCCTGGTCGGGGGGCTCAGCGACACTGAAGCTTTCTTT. Translated, it gives CASSLVGGLSDTEAFF. Variable domain in full (rest from reference TRBV7-8 and TRBJ1-1): GAGVSQSPRYKVAKRGQDVALRCDPISGHVSLFWYQQALGQGPEFLTYFQNEAQLDKSGLPSDRFFAERPEGSVSTLKIQRTQQEDSAVYLCASSLVGGLSDTEAFFGQGTRLTVV.

This clone has a handful of counts. CDR3 DNA sequence: TGTGCCAGCAGGCCGACAGGGGTGGCTGAAGCTTTCTTT. It encodes CASRPTGVAEAFF. The V gene is TRBV6-1, the J gene TRBJ1-1; TRBD1 agrees at 8 bases. V gave up 6 bases and J gave up 6 bases; unmatched junction bases: 6. Germline V gene lookup returns CDR1 MNHNS and CDR2 SASEGT. The CDR3 length is 13 residues.